The clone carrying this T cell receptor beta chain was counted many times. This specimen comes from a study of metastatic and nonmetastatic thyroid tumors. In the study overall: Peripheral blood and tumor or nodule samples from malignant and benign thyroid patients were compared.

In the original analysis: A papillary thyroid cancer distant-metastasis classifier was built from CDR3 differences across clinicopathological groups. Using MiXCR, TCRdb reanalyzed the PCR reads. The V and J calls, along with clone size, are taken from TCRdb and not from the paper's own processing. The sample records around 30,000 clones, around a quarter being singletons. This CDR3 contains 17 residues. V lost 2 bases, J lost 3 bases, and 18 bases lay in between. CDR1 MDHEN and CDR2 SYDVKM come from the germline V gene. All patients reached thyroid surgery having received no treatment beforehand. Sequenced sample: blood. This sequence originates from a female donor with papillary thyroid cancer or a benign thyroid nodule (not recorded which). Some clones in this sample may be carry-over from other donors' samples. The genes are TRBV28 and TRBJ2-3; tentatively, D is TRBD2 (7 bases). The CDR3 DNA is TGTGCCAGCAGTTTAGGCGTTGGGGGGGCAGGAACAGATACGCAGTATTTT. Translating gives CASSLGVGGAGTDTQYF.